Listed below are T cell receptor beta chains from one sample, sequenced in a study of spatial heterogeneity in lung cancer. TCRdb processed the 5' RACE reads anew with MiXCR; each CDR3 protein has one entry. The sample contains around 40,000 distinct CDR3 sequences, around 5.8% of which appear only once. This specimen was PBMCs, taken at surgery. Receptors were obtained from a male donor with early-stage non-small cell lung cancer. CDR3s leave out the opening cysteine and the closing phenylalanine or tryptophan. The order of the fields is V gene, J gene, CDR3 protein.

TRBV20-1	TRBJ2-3	SAPSWTGTQY
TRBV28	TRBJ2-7	ASRTTLYEQY
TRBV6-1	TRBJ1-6	ASRETGRLNSPLH
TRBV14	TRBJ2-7	ASSPLGQGGGEQY
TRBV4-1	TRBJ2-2	ASSQGSGGIGGELF
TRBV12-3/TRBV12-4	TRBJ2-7	ASSSTSVGSYEQY
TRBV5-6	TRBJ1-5	ASSLAGSNQPQH
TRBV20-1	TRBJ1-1	SARDWGSEAF
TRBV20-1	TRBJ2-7	SANQGGGARYEQY
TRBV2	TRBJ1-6	ASRFGSDRTGSYNSPLH
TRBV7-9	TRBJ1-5	ASSLDGWGTGGDSNQPQH
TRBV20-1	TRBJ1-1	SARGPGTVPEAF
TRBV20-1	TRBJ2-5	SARDMRSSQETQY
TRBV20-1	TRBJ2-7	SARAWTGNYEQY
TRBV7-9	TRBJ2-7	ASRGGGRVYEQY
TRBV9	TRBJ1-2	ASSPRGQGIRYGYT
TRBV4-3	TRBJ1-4	ASSQGQGGATNEKLF
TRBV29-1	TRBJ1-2	SVDREYTNYGYT
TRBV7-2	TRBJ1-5	ASSSRAGNQPQH
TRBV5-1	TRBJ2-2	ASSLRTGTGELF
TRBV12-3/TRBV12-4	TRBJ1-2	ASSQTGMDGYT
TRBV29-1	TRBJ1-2	SARGGTGLPYT
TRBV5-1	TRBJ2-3	ASSLADQRTDTQY
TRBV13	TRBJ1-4	ASSFDRGWREKLF
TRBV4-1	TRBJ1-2	ASSGDAHGYT
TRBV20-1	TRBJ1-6	SAVQPSRENSPLH
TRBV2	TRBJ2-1	ASSGSGGFSNEQF
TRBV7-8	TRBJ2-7	ASSMRQGTRYEQY
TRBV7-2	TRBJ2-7	ASSLEGRDRGAYEQY
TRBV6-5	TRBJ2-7	ASNPSTGALPYEQY
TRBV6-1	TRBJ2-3	ASHTSDGGTDTQY
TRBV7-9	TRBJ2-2	ASSTSGRGRTGELF
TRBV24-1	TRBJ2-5	ATSDLFTGGEETQY
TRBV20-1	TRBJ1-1	SAKGGMNTEAF
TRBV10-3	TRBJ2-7	AVQQGNEQY
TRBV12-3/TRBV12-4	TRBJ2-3	ASWGSGTHGNTQY
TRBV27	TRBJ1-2	ASSLGTGGFGRHYGYT
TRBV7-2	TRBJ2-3	ASSLAGLAGGRRTDTQY
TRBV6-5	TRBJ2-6	ASSYAGPGANVLT
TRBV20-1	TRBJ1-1	VRTPSNTEAF
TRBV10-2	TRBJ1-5	ASSGASNQPQH
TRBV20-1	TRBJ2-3	SARIRLAGGTDTQY
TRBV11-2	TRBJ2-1	ASSLGRGGASYNEQF
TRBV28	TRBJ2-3	ASSPLQPFGAQY
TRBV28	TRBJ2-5	ASSLQTLGGKTQY
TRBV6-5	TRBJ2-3	ASSRRGPSTDTQY
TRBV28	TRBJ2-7	ASSPQGLVVLYEQY
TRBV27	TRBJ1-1	ASRAHGRYTEAF
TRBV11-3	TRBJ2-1	ASSPSGTGLGEQF
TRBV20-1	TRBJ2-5	SATAGGLQETQY
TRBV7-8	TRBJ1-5	ASSPDGYQPQH